This is a list of T cell receptor beta chains from one sample in a study of CD8+ T cells in alopecia areata. Only in-frame clones appear in the TCRdb table, and some are missing; sequencing was by immunoSEQ multiplex PCR. The table records 95,000 to 120,000 clones, approximately 61% of them present only once. Sequencing was performed on NKG2D-low CD8+ T cells sorted from blood. All receptors come from a human donor with alopecia areata. Both conserved end residues are trimmed from each CDR3.

j_gene	v_gene	CDR3aa
TRBJ1-1	TRBV5-1	ASSFYSRPSSEAF
TRBJ1-2	TRBV27	ASSLLTGYGYT
TRBJ2-7	TRBV28	ASSLPDSPYEQY
TRBJ2-7	TRBV4-1	ASSRKQGSPSYEQY
TRBJ1-4	TRBV28	ASSLPPGGYEKLF
TRBJ2-1	TRBV11-2	ASSFFRDEQF
TRBJ2-4	TRBV18	ASSVGQGARNIQY
TRBJ2-1	TRBV27	ASGTSALKQF
TRBJ1-2	TRBV29-1	SVEARGLNYGYT
TRBJ1-3	TRBV2	AIHGVGASGNTIY
TRBJ2-7	TRBV5-6	ASSLAGFQEGLPEQY
TRBJ1-2	TRBV28	ASSFPTGGIGYGYT
TRBJ2-7	TRBV19	ASSTGFGSYEQY
TRBJ2-7	TRBV5-4	ASSLVRPLRKQY
TRBJ2-5	TRBV4-1	ASSQIAGGGETQY
TRBJ1-4	TRBV7-9	ASSPRGGKLF
TRBJ2-6	TRBV4-2	ASSQGPGGVSVSGANVLT
TRBJ2-3	TRBV5-6	ASSFGTGISTDTQY
TRBJ2-7	TRBV7-8	ASSISGTVVYEQY
TRBJ2-7	TRBV7-6	ASSVRLAGGPHEQY
TRBJ2-7	TRBV5-1	ASRGTGSSYEQY
TRBJ2-5	TRBV7-9	ASSPSGDSSRTQY
TRBJ2-1	TRBV27	ASSRIPYTNEQF
TRBJ2-3	TRBV7-9	ASSLVALAGLSSTDTQY
TRBJ2-7	TRBV14	ASSPQGYEQY
TRBJ2-7	TRBV13	ASSPRAIPHEQY
TRBJ2-1	TRBV7-9	ASSPSKGYNEQF
TRBJ1-1	TRBV2	ASSEEHRGYTEAF
TRBJ2-7	TRBV6-1	ASSDRTLTAYEQY
TRBJ2-3	TRBV27	ASSNQDTQY
TRBJ2-3	TRBV9	ASSVGDTQY
TRBJ2-1	TRBV2	ASSEGLGHLNEQF
TRBJ2-7	TRBV19	ASSSIGTAASYEQY
TRBJ2-7	TRBV28	ASSLSGTGLRDEQY
TRBJ2-3	TRBV9	ASSPPSTDTQY
TRBJ2-3	TRBV7-9	ASSLGLAAKDTQY
TRBJ2-1	TRBV5-1	ASSLEWLNEQF
TRBJ2-7	TRBV5-1	ASRLYGTPHYEQY
TRBJ2-7	TRBV7-9	ASSLAGGEQY
TRBJ1-1	TRBV25-1	ASSELGNTEAF
TRBJ2-7	TRBV29-1	SVAHLGGTYEQY
TRBJ1-2	TRBV29-1	SVGDQDRNGYT
TRBJ2-1	TRBV13	ASSPGTGGYNEQF
TRBJ2-7	TRBV4-1	ASSPSAAGEKEQY
TRBJ2-1	TRBV15	ATSRDRALGNEQF
TRBJ2-1	TRBV6-5	ASSLFRTGSNEQF